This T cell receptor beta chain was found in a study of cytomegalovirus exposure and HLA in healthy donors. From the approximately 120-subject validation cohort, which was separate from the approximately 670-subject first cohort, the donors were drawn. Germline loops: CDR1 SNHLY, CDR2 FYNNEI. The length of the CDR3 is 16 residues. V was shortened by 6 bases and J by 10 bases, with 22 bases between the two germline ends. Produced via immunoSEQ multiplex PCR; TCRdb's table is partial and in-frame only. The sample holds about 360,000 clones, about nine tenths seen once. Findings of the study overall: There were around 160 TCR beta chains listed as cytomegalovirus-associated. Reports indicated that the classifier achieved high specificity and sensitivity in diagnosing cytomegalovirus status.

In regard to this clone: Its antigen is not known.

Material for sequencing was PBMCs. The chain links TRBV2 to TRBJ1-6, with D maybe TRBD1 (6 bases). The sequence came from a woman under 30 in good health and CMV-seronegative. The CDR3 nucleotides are TGTGCCAGCAGGGACGGGGTTCGAGGGGGTAACTCACCCCTCCACTTT. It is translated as CASRDGVRGGNSPLHF.